These T cell receptor beta chains were read from a single sample in a study of cytomegalovirus exposure and HLA in healthy donors. TCRdb's table, derived via immunoSEQ multiplex PCR, lists solely in-frame clones and lacks some. The data contain some 78,000 clones, under 80% of them singletons. Sequencing was done on a sample of PBMCs. The receptors shown here come from a man aged 35-49 years in good health and CMV-seropositive. CDR3s include the opening cysteine and the closing phenylalanine or tryptophan. D genes are given only for firm matches. A clone size is listed for some rows: how often the clone was seen (once, few, many), or a class if it is expanded.

TRBJ2-3 | TRBD1 | TRBV7-9 | NA | TGTGCCAGCAGCCTAGAACCAGGGGGCGAGACAGATACGCAGTATTTT | CASSLEPGGETDTQYF
TRBJ2-1 | TRBD2 | TRBV7-2 | many | TGTGCCAGCAGCTTCCTCTCTAGCGGGAGGAGCGATGAGCAGTTCTTC | CASSFLSSGRSDEQFF
TRBJ2-1 | NA | TRBV18 | once | TGTGCCAGCTCGCCCGCCGGGGGTGGGTACAATGAGCAGTTCTTC | CASSPAGGGYNEQFF
TRBJ1-2 | NA | TRBV28 | NA | TGTGCCAGCAGTTTGTCTACGACAGACCTCTATGGCTACACCTTC | CASSLSTTDLYGYTF
TRBJ2-5 | NA | TRBV5-1 | NA | TGCGCCAGCAGCTTGGATGGCAGAGGAGCCCCCGAGACCCAGTACTTC | CASSLDGRGAPETQYF
TRBJ2-5 | NA | TRBV30 | once | TGTGCCTGGAGCGAAGAGACCCAGTACTTC | CAWSEETQYF
TRBJ1-1 | TRBD1 | TRBV7-9 | many | TGTGCCAGCAGCTTAGCGTTCACAGGGGACACTGAAGCTTTCTTT | CASSLAFTGDTEAFF
TRBJ2-2 | NA | TRBV5-4 | NA | TGTGCCAGCAGCTCCCGGACTACGAACACCGGGGAGCTGTTTTTT | CASSSRTTNTGELFF
TRBJ1-1 | NA | TRBV7-6 | NA | TGTGCCAGCAGTTGGGGGGAATACGTCACTGAAGCTTTCTTT | CASSWGEYVTEAFF
TRBJ2-1 | TRBD1 | TRBV9 | NA | TGTGCCAGCAGCGTCCTCGGGACAGGGTCCGATGAGCAGTTCTTC | CASSVLGTGSDEQFF
TRBJ2-2 | TRBD1 | TRBV18 | NA | TGTGCCAGCTCGCATCCCGACAGGGGGCGGACCGGGGAGCTGTTTTTT | CASSHPDRGRTGELFF
TRBJ2-7 | NA | TRBV5-4 | once | TGTGCCAGCAGCTATCAAACAGGCGATGGCTCCTACGAGCAGTACTTC | CASSYQTGDGSYEQYF
TRBJ1-2 | NA | TRBV19 | once | TGTGCCAGTAGTCGCGATAGGGAGGGTTTTCGGAATGGCTACACCTTC | CASSRDREGFRNGYTF
TRBJ2-7 | NA | TRBV10-3 | NA | TGTGCCATCAGGGCTACAACATGGACAGCCTACGAGCAGTACTTC | CAIRATTWTAYEQYF
TRBJ2-1 | TRBD2 | TRBV5-5 | NA | TGTGCCAGCAACCCTCCCGGACTAGACGATGGGGAGCAGTTCTTC | CASNPPGLDDGEQFF
TRBJ1-1 | TRBD1 | TRBV30 | NA | TGTGCCTGGATTCGACCGAAACAGGGGTACACTGAAGCTTTCTTT | CAWIRPKQGYTEAFF
TRBJ1-1 | TRBD1 | TRBV6-5 | NA | TGTGCCAGCAGTTACCTCAGGACAGGGGGCAACACTGAAGCTTTCTTT | CASSYLRTGGNTEAFF
TRBJ2-1 | TRBD2 | TRBV29-1 | NA | TGCAGCGGGACTAGCGGGGGGACCTACAATGAGCAGTTCTTC | CSGTSGGTYNEQFF
TRBJ2-7 | TRBD1 | TRBV6-6 | NA | TGTGCCAGCAGTTACGGGACAGGCTACTACGAGCAGTACTTC | CASSYGTGYYEQYF
TRBJ2-2 | NA | TRBV28 | NA | TGTGCCAGCAGTCCCTCGGGGCGGGAGAACACCGGGGAGCTGTTTTTT | CASSPSGRENTGELFF
TRBJ1-4 | NA | TRBV30 | NA | TGTGCCTGGAGCGTTCCGGGGAGATCGAATGAAAAACTGTTTTTT | CAWSVPGRSNEKLFF
TRBJ1-4 | NA | TRBV4-1 | NA | TGCGCCAGCAGTCAAGCGGGATCCCCTAATGAAAAACTGTTTTTT | CASSQAGSPNEKLFF
TRBJ2-7 | TRBD1 | TRBV7-9 | NA | TGTGCCAGCAGCCACCGGGACAGGGGAACCTACGAGCAGTACTTC | CASSHRDRGTYEQYF
TRBJ2-1 | NA | TRBV27 | once | TGTGCCAGCAGTCTTCTGGACAGCAATGAGCAGTTCTTC | CASSLLDSNEQFF
TRBJ1-1 | NA | TRBV5-1 | NA | TGCGCCAGCAGCTTGGAAGGGGAGGGTGAAGCTTTCTTT | CASSLEGEGEAFF
TRBJ1-2 | NA | TRBV19 | NA | TGTGCCAGTATCGAAAAGCCCCCTAACTATGGCTACACCTTC | CASIEKPPNYGYTF
TRBJ2-5 | TRBD1 | TRBV6-1 | NA | TGTGCCAGCAGTGCCCAACAGGGGAAGGAGACCCAGTACTTC | CASSAQQGKETQYF
TRBJ1-1 | NA | TRBV7-9 | NA | TGTTCCAGCAGCTTAAGGCTAGGGAACACTGAAGCTTTCTTT | CSSSLRLGNTEAFF
TRBJ2-7 | TRBD1 | TRBV7-9 | NA | TGTGCCAGCAGCGTTACCGGGACAGGGGTCGGCGAGCAGTACTTC | CASSVTGTGVGEQYF
TRBJ1-2 | TRBD1 | TRBV4-1 | NA | TGCGCCAGCAGCCAAGATGCCTCCGTGACAGGGGCCCATGGCTACACCTTC | CASSQDASVTGAHGYTF
TRBJ2-2 | TRBD1 | TRBV9 | NA | TGTGCCAGCAGCGTAGGACAGGACAGGGTGACCGGGGAGCTGTTTTTT | CASSVGQDRVTGELFF
TRBJ1-6 | TRBD1 | TRBV30 | NA | TGTGCCTGGAGTCACTCCGGGACAGGGTGGTGGTCACCCCTCCACTTT | CAWSHSGTGWWSPLHF
TRBJ2-7 | TRBD2 | TRBV4-2 | NA | TGTGCCAGCAGCCAAGAGGGAGACGGGGGGGCCGAAGAGCAGTACTTC | CASSQEGDGGAEEQYF
TRBJ1-2 | TRBD1 | TRBV30 | few | TGTGCCTGGAGTGGGCCCGGACAGGGGCCCGGCTACACCTTC | CAWSGPGQGPGYTF
TRBJ2-2 | NA | TRBV30 | NA | TGTGCCTGGAACCGGCGGTCACACACCGGGGAGCTGTTTTTT | CAWNRRSHTGELFF
TRBJ1-4 | NA | TRBV30 | NA | TGTGCCTGGAGTACGAGCGGAGGGGAAAAACTGTTTTTT | CAWSTSGGEKLFF
TRBJ1-2 | NA | TRBV5-5 | NA | TGTGCCAGCAGCTTGCTGGGAGGACCATATGGCTACACCTTC | CASSLLGGPYGYTF
TRBJ1-1 | NA | TRBV23-1 | NA | TGCGCCAGCAGTCAATCCCCCTCTTGGGGAGACACTGAAGCTTTCTTT | CASSQSPSWGDTEAFF
TRBJ2-3 | NA | TRBV6-5 | few | TGTGCCAGCAGTTACCCCGGCCGGGGGGATACGCAGTATTTT | CASSYPGRGDTQYF
TRBJ1-1 | NA | TRBV2 | NA | TGTGCCAGCAGGACGGACAGGAACACTGAAGCTTTCTTT | CASRTDRNTEAFF
TRBJ2-7 | NA | TRBV30 | few | TGTGCCCGTGATACCGGGGGCTACGAGCAGTACTTC | CARDTGGYEQYF
TRBJ2-5 | TRBD1 | TRBV6-6 | NA | TGTGCCAGCAGTTACCCGGGACAGGGGAAACAAGAGACCCAGTACTTC | CASSYPGQGKQETQYF
TRBJ1-3 | NA | TRBV5-1 | NA | TGCGCCAGCAGCTTGTCCTACTCTGGAAACACCATATATTTT | CASSLSYSGNTIYF
TRBJ1-3 | NA | TRBV15 | NA | TGTGCCACCAGCAGAGATCGAGGGTTCGGAAACACCATATATTTT | CATSRDRGFGNTIYF
TRBJ2-7 | TRBD1 | TRBV7-6 | NA | TGTGCCAGCAGCCCGACAGGGAAGGAGTACGAGCAGTACTTC | CASSPTGKEYEQYF
TRBJ2-7 | NA | TRBV14 | NA | TGTGCCAGCAGCCCCTCATGGGGGCAGCGGCCCTCCTACGAGCAGTACTTC | CASSPSWGQRPSYEQYF
TRBJ2-7 | NA | TRBV5-6 | once | TGTGCCAGCAGCTTAGGACAACGCAACTACGAGCAGTACTTC | CASSLGQRNYEQYF
TRBJ1-1 | NA | TRBV2 | NA | TGTGCCAGCAGTGAATCTACCGGCACTGAAGCTTTCTTT | CASSESTGTEAFF
TRBJ2-2 | TRBD1 | TRBV2 | NA | TGTGCCAGCAGCCTGGGACAGGGAGGCGGGGAGCTGTTTTTT | CASSLGQGGGELFF
TRBJ2-5 | TRBD1 | TRBV25-1 | NA | TGTGCCAGCAGTGAAGCCGGACAGGGGGCGAAAGAGACCCAGTACTTC | CASSEAGQGAKETQYF
TRBJ2-1 | TRBD2 | TRBV5-4 | NA | TGTGCCAGCAGGTCGACTAGCGGTTTTTACAATGAGCAGTTCTTC | CASRSTSGFYNEQFF
TRBJ2-1 | TRBD2 | TRBV4-1 | NA | TGCGCCAGCAGCCAAGAGGATGGGGTAGCGGGAGAGGCCTACAATGAGCAGTTCTTC | CASSQEDGVAGEAYNEQFF
TRBJ2-7 | TRBD2 | TRBV6-5 | NA | TGTGCCAGCAGTTGGGGGACTAGCTCCTCCTACGAGCAGTACTTC | CASSWGTSSSYEQYF
TRBJ1-1 | NA | TRBV9 | NA | TGTGCCAGCAGCGTCCTCGAGTTTAACACTGAAGCTTTCTTT | CASSVLEFNTEAFF
TRBJ1-1 | TRBD1 | TRBV19 | NA | TGTGCCAGTAGGTCACAGGGGGCGTCAGACACTGAAGCTTTCTTT | CASRSQGASDTEAFF
TRBJ2-6 | TRBD1 | TRBV6-1 | NA | TGTGCCATACAACAGGGGGCTGGGGCCAACGTCCTGACTTTC | CAIQQGAGANVLTF
TRBJ2-1 | TRBD2 | TRBV18 | NA | TGTGCCAGCTCACCACGCGGGGGGGCCTACAATGAGCAGTTCTTC | CASSPRGGAYNEQFF
TRBJ1-1 | NA | TRBV5-6 | NA | TGTGCCAGCACCCTTCGTCAGGGTTACACTGAAGCTTTCTTT | CASTLRQGYTEAFF
TRBJ1-3 | TRBD1 | TRBV10-3 | NA | TGTGCCATCAGTGTGGACAGGGGGCCTGGAAACACCATATATTTT | CAISVDRGPGNTIYF